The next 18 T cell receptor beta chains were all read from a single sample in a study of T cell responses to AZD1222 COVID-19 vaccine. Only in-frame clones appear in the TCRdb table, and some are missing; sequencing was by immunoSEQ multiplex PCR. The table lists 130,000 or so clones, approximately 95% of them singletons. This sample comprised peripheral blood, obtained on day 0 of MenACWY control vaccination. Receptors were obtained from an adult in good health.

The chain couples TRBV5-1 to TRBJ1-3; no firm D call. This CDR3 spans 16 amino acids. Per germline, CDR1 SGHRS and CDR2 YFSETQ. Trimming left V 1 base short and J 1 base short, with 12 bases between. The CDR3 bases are TGCGCCAGCAGCTTGAACCTTCCGGGTTCTGGAAACACCATATATTTT. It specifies CASSLNLPGSGNTIYF.

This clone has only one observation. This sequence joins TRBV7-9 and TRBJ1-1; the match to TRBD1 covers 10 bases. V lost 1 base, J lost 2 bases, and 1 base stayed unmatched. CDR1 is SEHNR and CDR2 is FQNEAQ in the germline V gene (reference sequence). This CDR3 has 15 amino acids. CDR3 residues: CASSLGDRGNTEAFF. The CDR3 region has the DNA TGTGCCAGCAGCTTAGGGGACAGGGGTAACACTGAAGCTTTCTTT.

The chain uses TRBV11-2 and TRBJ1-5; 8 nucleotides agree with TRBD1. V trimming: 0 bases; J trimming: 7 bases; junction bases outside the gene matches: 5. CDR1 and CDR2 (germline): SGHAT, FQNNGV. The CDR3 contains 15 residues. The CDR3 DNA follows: TGTGCCAGCAGCTTAGACAGGGGGCCTTACCAGCCCCAGCATTTT. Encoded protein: CASSLDRGPYQPQHF.

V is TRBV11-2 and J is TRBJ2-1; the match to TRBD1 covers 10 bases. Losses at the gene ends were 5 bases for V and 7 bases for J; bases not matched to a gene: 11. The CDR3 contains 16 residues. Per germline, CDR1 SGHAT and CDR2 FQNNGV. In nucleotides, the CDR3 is TGTGCCAGCAGCACCCGGGACAGGGGACCCATGAATGAGCAGTTCTTC. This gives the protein CASSTRDRGPMNEQFF.

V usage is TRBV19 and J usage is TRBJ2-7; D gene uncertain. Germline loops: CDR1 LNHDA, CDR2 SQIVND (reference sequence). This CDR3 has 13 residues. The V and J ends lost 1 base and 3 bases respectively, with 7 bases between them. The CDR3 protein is CASSIAGRYEQYF. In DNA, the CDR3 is TGTGCCAGTAGTATAGCCGGCCGCTACGAGCAGTACTTC.

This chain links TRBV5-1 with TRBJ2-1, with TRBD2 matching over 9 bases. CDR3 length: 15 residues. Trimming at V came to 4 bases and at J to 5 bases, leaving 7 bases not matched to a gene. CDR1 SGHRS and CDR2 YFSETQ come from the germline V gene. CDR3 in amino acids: CASSRGLADHNEQFF. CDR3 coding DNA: TGCGCCAGCAGCCGGGGACTAGCAGATCACAATGAGCAGTTCTTC.

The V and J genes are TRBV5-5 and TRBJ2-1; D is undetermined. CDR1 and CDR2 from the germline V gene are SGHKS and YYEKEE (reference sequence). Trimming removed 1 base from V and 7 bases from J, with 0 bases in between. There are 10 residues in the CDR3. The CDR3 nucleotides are TGTGCCAGCAGCTTGAATGAGCAGTTCTTC. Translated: CASSLNEQFF.

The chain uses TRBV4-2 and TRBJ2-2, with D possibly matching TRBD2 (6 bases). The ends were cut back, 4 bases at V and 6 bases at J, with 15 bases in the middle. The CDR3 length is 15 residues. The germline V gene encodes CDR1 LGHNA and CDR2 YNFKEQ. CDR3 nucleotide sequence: TGTGCCAGCAGCCTCACCGGGACTCCCCCCGGGGAGCTGTTTTTT. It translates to CASSLTGTPPGELFF.

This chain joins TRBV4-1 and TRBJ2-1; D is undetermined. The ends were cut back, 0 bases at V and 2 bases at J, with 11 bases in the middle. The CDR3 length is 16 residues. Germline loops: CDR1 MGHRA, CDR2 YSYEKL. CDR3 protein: CASSQDTSGAYNEQFF. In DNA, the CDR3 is TGCGCCAGCAGCCAAGATACGAGTGGGGCCTACAATGAGCAGTTCTTC.

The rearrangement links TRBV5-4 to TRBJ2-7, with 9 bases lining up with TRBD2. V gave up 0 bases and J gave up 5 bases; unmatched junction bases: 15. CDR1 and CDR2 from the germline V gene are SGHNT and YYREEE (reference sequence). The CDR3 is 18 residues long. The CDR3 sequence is CASSLAVRLAGLQDEQYF. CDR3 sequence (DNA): TGTGCCAGCAGCTTGGCGGTTCGGCTAGCGGGGCTGCAGGACGAGCAGTACTTC.

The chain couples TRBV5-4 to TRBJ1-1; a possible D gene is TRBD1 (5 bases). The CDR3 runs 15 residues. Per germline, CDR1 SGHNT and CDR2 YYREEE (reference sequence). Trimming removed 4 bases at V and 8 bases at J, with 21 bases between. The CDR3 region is CASSTPGPNQGEAFF. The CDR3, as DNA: TGTGCCAGCAGCACCCCTGGACCCAACCAGGGAGAAGCTTTCTTT. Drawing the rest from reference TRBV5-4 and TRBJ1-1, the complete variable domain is ETGVTQSPTHLIKTRGQQVTLRCSSQSGHNTVSWYQQALGQGPQFIFQYYREEENGRGNFPPRFSGLQFPNYSSELNVNALELDDSALYLCASSTPGPNQGEAFFGQGTRLTVV.

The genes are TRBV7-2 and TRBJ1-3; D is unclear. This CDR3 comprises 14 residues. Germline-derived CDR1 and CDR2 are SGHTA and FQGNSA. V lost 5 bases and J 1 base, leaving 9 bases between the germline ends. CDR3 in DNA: TGTGCCAGCAGCCTTCGGGAGTCTGGAAACACCATATATTTT. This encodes CASSLRESGNTIYF.

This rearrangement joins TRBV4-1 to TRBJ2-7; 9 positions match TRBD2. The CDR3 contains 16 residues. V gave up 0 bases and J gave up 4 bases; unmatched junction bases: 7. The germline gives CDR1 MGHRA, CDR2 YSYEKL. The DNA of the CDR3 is TGCGCCAGCAGCCAAGATCAGGAGGCGGGAGGGTACGAGCAGTACTTC. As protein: CASSQDQEAGGYEQYF.

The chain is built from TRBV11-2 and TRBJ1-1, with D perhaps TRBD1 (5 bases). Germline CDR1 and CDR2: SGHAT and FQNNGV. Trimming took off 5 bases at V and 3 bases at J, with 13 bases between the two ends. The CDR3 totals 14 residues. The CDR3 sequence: CASSPPRGYTEAFF. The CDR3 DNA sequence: TGTGCCAGCAGCCCCCCACGGGGGTACACTGAAGCTTTCTTT. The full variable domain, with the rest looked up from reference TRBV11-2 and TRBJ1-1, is EAGVAQSPRYKIIEKRQSVAFWCNPISGHATLYWYQQILGQGPKLLIQFQNNGVVDDSQLPKDRFSAERLKGVDSTLKIQPAKLEDSAVYLCASSPPRGYTEAFFGQGTRLTVV.

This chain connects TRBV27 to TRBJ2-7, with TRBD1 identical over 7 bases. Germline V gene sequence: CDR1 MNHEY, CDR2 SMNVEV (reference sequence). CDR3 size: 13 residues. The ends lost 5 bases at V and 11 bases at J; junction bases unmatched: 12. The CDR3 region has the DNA TGTGCCAGCAGTCCCCTTGTCGACAGGGTTGAGTACTTC. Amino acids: CASSPLVDRVEYF.

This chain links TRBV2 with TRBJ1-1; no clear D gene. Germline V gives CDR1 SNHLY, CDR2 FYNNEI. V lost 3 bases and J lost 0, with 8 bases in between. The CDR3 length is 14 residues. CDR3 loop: CASSERAVNTEAFF. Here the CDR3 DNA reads TGTGCCAGCAGTGAGAGGGCAGTGAACACTGAAGCTTTCTTT.

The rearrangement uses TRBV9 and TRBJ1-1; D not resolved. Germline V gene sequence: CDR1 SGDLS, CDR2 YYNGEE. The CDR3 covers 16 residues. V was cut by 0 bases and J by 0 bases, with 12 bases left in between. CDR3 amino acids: CASSVGDNYLNTEAFF. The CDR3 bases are TGTGCCAGCAGCGTAGGAGACAACTACTTGAACACTGAAGCTTTCTTT.

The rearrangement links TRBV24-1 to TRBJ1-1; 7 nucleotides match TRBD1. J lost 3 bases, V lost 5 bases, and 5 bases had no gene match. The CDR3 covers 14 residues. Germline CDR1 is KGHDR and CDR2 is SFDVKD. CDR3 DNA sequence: TGTGCCACCAGTGGAGAGGGGGCCCACACTGAAGCTTTCTTT. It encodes CATSGEGAHTEAFF.